This T cell receptor (beta chain) was captured in a study of blood T cell repertoires in COVID-19 (TCRdb year 2020). For the study in its entirety: Samples covering the acute and convalescent phases of COVID-19 were provided by collaborators in the United States, Italy and Spain. Subjects who had been exposed to COVID-19, were actively infected with it, or had recovered from it provided the deeply sampled blood TCRbeta repertoires that made up the dataset. The samples were drawn from two sources: the first 160 participants of the ongoing ImmuneRACE study, and over 1,000 subjects contributed by 6 global collaborators. The prospective study material was composed of cDNA or gDNA derived from T cells, B-cell-depleted T cells, or PBMCs. A de-identified subject ID, COVID-19 status, age in years and sex were almost always included in the sample metadata. Where HLA class I and class II types were available, the types were taken from metadata supplied by the sample provider, not from assay-based typing. The repertoires were released in a freely available public database intended as a resource for research on the immune response to SARS-CoV-2.

Beyond this particular receptor, the publication reports: The amount of clinical and demographic metadata varied by source and participant and was provided uncurated.

The germline V gene (reference sequence) yields MNHEY for CDR1 and SMNVEV for CDR2. The junction shows trimming of 6 bases on V and 2 bases on J, and the gene matches do not reach 10 bases of it. The CDR3, from cysteine to phenylalanine, totals 16 residues. Solely the CDR3 DNA is kept, with 48 bases framed from the first base. Another Seattle source contributed samples from volunteer blood donors who had recovered from COVID-19. Whole blood was collected in K2EDTA tubes by collaborating institutions according to the institutions' own protocols. For TCRbeta analysis, collaborators shipped samples in one of three forms: frozen whole blood, isolated PBMCs, or DNA extracted from either of those sample types. TCRbeta CDR3 regions were amplified from genomic DNA using the immunoSEQ Assay, a bias-controlled multiplex PCR. The original pipeline was this. The number of nucleated cells in each sample was estimated by amplification of reference gene primers within the assay. To quantify the absolute abundance of each unique TCRbeta CDR3 rearrangement, sequence reads were collapsed and filtered. For each sample, productive Simpson clonality was calculated as the square root of Simpson's diversity index across productive rearrangements. TCRdb mirrors the immuneACCESS table, restricted to in-frame sequences. Some clones are absent from its copies; in checked studies, under half trace to an unresolved V gene, and the reason for the others is unknown. For V, J and clone size, that table is used; D and trimming come from the DNA. Present in this sample are a few hundred thousand clones, around nine tenths of which were seen just once. The top ten constitute about 6.2% of the sample.

Turning to this clone: Its antigen is unknown. No much larger clone exists at a distance of one base, and base qualities are not known.

Input material: peripheral blood. The chain is assembled from TRBV27 and TRBJ2-3; 8 of the junction bases match TRBD2. The clonotype was recovered from a man in his sixties who had recovered from COVID-19. CDR3 sequence: CASRFDSGGPTDTQYF. Here is the DNA: TGTGCCAGCAGATTTGACAGCGGGGGCCCCACAGATACGCAGTATTTT.